This section outlines one TCR beta chain sequence together with its context. Which antigen it targets is not known. No base quality information exists; no much larger clone differs at one position. This specimen belongs to a study of T cell responses to AZD1222 COVID-19 vaccine (dated by TCRdb to about 2021). In terms of the full investigation: AZD1222 recipients given second doses at about 4 weeks or at about 12 weeks were pooled, since spike-specific TCR depth and breadth were not found to differ between the two schedules. A total of 233 trial participants underwent TCR sequencing, of whom approximately 210 received two doses of AZD1222 and about 25 received two doses of the MenACWY control vaccine. Trial participants were enrolled into age subgroups of 18-55, 56-69 and 70-plus years, which contained around 150, 29 and 61 TCR-sequenced participants, respectively. Broad study findings and their caveats: The 56-69-year group was small, and its depth increase did not reach significance, likely because of low power. Only a handful of AZD1222 recipients were SARS-CoV-2 seropositive at baseline, limiting conclusions about previously exposed vaccinees. After two AZD1222 doses, spike-specific TCR breadth and depth were significantly higher than at day 0 and than in MenACWY recipients. Participants were mostly white British and included more females than males, and it was suggested by the authors that clonal diversity may have been underestimated. Epitopes outside the regions mutated in the B.1.351 and B.1.1.7 variants were reportedly recognized by nearly half of the unique spike-specific TCRs. Because no day 14 peak-response samples were available, repertoires were characterized only after the peak T cell response. CD4 TCRs associated with the vaccine covered the entire spike protein, and the dominant responses were in regions 160-218 and 743-854.

The CDR3 regions of human TCRbeta chains were analyzed by immunosequencing. The source study handled its data this way. Repertoire TCRs were checked for matches against a reference library of SARS-CoV-2-specific TCRs that had been generated using the MIRA antigen-specificity platform. Breadth meant the fraction of unique TCRs that were SARS-CoV-2-associated, whereas depth meant the fraction of total T cells that were SARS-CoV-2-associated. Using the MIRA data, every spike-specific TCR was mapped to the spike region that the TCR reacted to and assigned to either a CD4 or a CD8 class. Log10-transformed breadth and depth values were compared by one-way ANOVA with Sidak's multiple comparisons tests. In its TCRdb copy, this immuneACCESS table keeps in-frame sequences only and misses some clones. Where compared with another copy, unresolved V genes explain less than half of these, and the others have no known cause. The V and J calls and clone size come from that table; D and trimming were worked out from the DNA. Here the sample has some 61,000 clones; about 90% occur a single time. The ten largest clonotypes hold approximately 15% of the sample.

The meaning of the sample's time point label: baseline before first vaccination. Vaccinee samples were obtained from the UK trials COV001 and COV002, which included a single-blind randomized controlled phase 2/3 trial of AZD1222 (ChAdOx1 nCoV-19) in healthy adults. For TCRbeta chain sequencing, PBMC samples from trial participants were taken at day 0 and at day 28 after the second dose. This receptor was identified in an adult in good health. This specimen was peripheral blood, taken on day 0 of AZD1222 vaccination.

The DNA is as follows: TGTGCCAGCAGTTACGGAGGCACAGTTACTACCGGGGAGCTGTTTTTT. Translated, it reads CASSYGGTVTTGELFF. The chain is assembled from TRBV6-5 and TRBJ2-2, with TRBD2 as a weak D call on 5 bases. The junction carries 15 bases between V and J, which are trimmed by 2 bases and 5 bases respectively. Per the germline V gene, MNHEY is the CDR1 and SVGAGI is the CDR2. From cysteine to phenylalanine, the CDR3 is 16 amino acids long. Only the CDR3 portion is preserved as DNA: 48 bases, with reading frame beginning at the first base.